This note documents a single T cell receptor (beta chain) sequence. Antigen unknown. This specimen comes from a study of cytomegalovirus exposure and HLA in healthy donors. Study findings and constraints: There were 150 to 200 TCR beta chains listed as cytomegalovirus-associated. It was reported that the classifier diagnosed cytomegalovirus status with high specificity and sensitivity in both the original and validation cohorts.

The PCR made use of 60 Vbeta and 13 Jbeta primers. TCRdb keeps only in-frame clones here, not all; method: immunoSEQ multiplex PCR. The data contain approximately 170,000 clones, 82% of them seen just once; the ten biggest clones take up around 1.5%. All the people who gave samples were healthy bone marrow donors. The sample consisted of PBMCs. The sequence derives from a male donor in good health and CMV-seronegative.

CDR3 DNA sequence: TGTGCCAGCTCACCGGTCCGGGACAGGAACACTGAAGCTTTCTTT. Translation: CASSPVRDRNTEAFF. This chain connects TRBV18 to TRBJ1-1, with 7 bases fitting TRBD1. The germline CDR1 and CDR2 sequences are KGHSH and LQKENI. Trimming took 3 bases from V and 1 from J; bases not matched to a gene: 5. The length of the CDR3 is 15 residues.